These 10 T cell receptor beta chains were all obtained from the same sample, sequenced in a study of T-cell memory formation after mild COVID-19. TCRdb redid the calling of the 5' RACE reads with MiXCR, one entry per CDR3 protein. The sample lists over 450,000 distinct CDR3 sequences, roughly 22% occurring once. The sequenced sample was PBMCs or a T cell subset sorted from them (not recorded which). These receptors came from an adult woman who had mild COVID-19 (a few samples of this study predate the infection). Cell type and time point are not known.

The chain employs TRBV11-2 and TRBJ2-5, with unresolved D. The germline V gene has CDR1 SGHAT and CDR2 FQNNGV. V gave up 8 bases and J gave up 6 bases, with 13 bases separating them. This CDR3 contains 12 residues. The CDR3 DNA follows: TGTGCCAGCTCCAAGAGTTTTAAGACCCAGTACTTC. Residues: CASSKSFKTQYF.

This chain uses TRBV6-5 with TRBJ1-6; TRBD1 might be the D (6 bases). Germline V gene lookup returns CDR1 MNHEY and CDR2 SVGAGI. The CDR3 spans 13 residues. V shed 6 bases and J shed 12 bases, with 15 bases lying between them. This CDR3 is CASRGGGDKPLHF. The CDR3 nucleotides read TGTGCCAGCAGAGGAGGGGGAGACAAACCCCTCCACTTT.

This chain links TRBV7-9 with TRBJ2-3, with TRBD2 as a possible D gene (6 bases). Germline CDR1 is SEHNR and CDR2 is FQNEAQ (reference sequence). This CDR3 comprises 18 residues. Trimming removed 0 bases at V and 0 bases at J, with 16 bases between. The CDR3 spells CASSLAVCSGSSTDTQYF. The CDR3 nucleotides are TGTGCCAGCAGCTTAGCGGTATGTAGCGGTAGTAGCACAGATACGCAGTATTTT.

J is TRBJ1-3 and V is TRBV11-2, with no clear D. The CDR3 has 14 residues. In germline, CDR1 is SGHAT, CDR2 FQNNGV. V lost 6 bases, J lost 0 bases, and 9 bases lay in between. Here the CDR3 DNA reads TGTGCCAGCAGGGATTCCCTCTCTGGAAACACCATATATTTT. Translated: CASRDSLSGNTIYF.

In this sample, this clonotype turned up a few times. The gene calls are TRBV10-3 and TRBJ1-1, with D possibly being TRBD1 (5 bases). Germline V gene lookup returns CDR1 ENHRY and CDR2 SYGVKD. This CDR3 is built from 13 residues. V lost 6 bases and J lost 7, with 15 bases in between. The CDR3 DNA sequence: TGTGCCATCAGACCCTGGGGGGAGGATGAAGCTTTCTTT. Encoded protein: CAIRPWGEDEAFF.

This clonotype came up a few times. For the CDR3, the DNA is TGCGCCAGCAGTGGACCGGCGAACACTGAAGCTTTCTTT. It translates to CASSGPANTEAFF. The chain links TRBV10-2 to TRBJ1-1; D is uncertain. Germline V gene data show CDR1 as WSHSY and CDR2 as SAAADI. This CDR3 comprises 13 residues. Trimming left V 4 bases short and J 1 base short, with 7 bases between.

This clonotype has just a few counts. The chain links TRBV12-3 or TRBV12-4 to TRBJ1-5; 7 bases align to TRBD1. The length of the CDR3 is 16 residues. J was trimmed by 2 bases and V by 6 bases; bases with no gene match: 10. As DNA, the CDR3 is TGTGCCAGCAGCGAGCGAAGGGGGCTCCGCAATCAGCCCCAGCATTTT. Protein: CASSERRGLRNQPQHF.

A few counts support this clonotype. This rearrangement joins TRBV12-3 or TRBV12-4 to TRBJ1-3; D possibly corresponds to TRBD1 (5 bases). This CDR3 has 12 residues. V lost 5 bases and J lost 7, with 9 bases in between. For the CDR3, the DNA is TGTGCCAGCAGTCCAGGGCGCAACACCATATATTTT. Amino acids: CASSPGRNTIYF.

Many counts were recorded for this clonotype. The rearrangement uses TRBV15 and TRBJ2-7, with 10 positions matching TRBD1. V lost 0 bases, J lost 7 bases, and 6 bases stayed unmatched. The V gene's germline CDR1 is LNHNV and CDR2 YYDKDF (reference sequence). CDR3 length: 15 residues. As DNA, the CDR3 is TGTGCCACCAGCAGAGACACGCGGACAGGGGGTGAGCAGTACTTC. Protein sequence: CATSRDTRTGGEQYF. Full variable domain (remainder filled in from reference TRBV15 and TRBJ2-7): DAMVIQNPRYQVTQFGKPVTLSCSQTLNHNVMYWYQQKSSQAPKLLFHYYDKDFNNEADTPDNFQSRRPNTSFCFLDIRSPGLGDTAMYLCATSRDTRTGGEQYFGPGTRLTVT.

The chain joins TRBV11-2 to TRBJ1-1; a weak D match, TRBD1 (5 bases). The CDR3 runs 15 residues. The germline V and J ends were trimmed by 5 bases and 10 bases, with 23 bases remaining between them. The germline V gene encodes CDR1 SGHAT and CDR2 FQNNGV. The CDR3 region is CASSPRDVTLKGAFF. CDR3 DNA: TGTGCCAGCAGCCCCAGGGACGTAACTCTCAAGGGAGCTTTCTTT.